This TCR beta chain originates from a study of cytomegalovirus exposure and HLA in healthy donors. The CDR3 runs to 15 residues. V was clipped by 2 bases and J by 5 bases; unmatched bases: 1. CDR1 is SGHNT, CDR2 YYREEE, per germline (reference sequence). Study observations and caveats: In vitro data verified a few CMV-associated chains as specific for CMV antigens. The study labeled fewer than 200 TCR beta chains cytomegalovirus-associated. Many donors shared some public TCRs, even though most TCR sequences were rare.

Assay: immunoSEQ multiplex PCR; the TCRdb copy retains only in-frame clones and omits some. The sample has about 130,000 clones; roughly 89% are singletons. The donors were members of the roughly 120-subject validation cohort (separate from the roughly 680-subject first cohort). Regarding this clone: Its antigen is as yet unknown.

The sequence derives from a woman under 30 in good health and CMV-seronegative. Material for sequencing was PBMCs. The rearrangement joins TRBV5-4 to TRBJ2-1; 13 positions match TRBD2. The CDR3 nucleotides read TGTGCCAGCAGCTTAGGACTAGCGGGAGACAATGAGCAGTTCTTC. This sequence encodes CASSLGLAGDNEQFF. Full variable domain (outside the CDR3, taken from reference TRBV5-4 and TRBJ2-1): ETGVTQSPTHLIKTRGQQVTLRCSSQSGHNTVSWYQQALGQGPQFIFQYYREEENGRGNFPPRFSGLQFPNYSSELNVNALELDDSALYLCASSLGLAGDNEQFFGPGTRLTVL.